The T cell receptor beta chain under discussion was sequenced for a study of CD4+ T cells in melanoma. Study-wide results and limits: CD8+ T cell, macrophage and B cell function reportedly correlated with neoantigen-specific CD4+ T cells. In melanoma, neoantigen-specific CD4+ T cells reportedly differed in differentiation state.

As regards this clone: The antigen remains unidentified.

Repertoires were generated with immunoSEQ multiplex PCR, while TCRdb's copy carries only in-frame clones and drops some. The sample lists about 120,000 clones, around 92% seen once, with 2.5% to 3.5% in the top ten. Trimming removed 4 bases from V and 3 bases from J; junction bases left unmatched: 2. CDR3 length: 14 residues. From germline, CDR1 is SGHRS and CDR2 YFSETQ. This TCR came from a human donor with melanoma. The sample taken for sequencing was peripheral blood. The chain carries TRBV5-1 and TRBJ2-5; TRBD1 matches 11 bases. Written as DNA, the CDR3 is TGCGCCAGCAGCACGGGACAGGGGGAAGAGACCCAGTACTTC. This codes for CASSTGQGEETQYF.